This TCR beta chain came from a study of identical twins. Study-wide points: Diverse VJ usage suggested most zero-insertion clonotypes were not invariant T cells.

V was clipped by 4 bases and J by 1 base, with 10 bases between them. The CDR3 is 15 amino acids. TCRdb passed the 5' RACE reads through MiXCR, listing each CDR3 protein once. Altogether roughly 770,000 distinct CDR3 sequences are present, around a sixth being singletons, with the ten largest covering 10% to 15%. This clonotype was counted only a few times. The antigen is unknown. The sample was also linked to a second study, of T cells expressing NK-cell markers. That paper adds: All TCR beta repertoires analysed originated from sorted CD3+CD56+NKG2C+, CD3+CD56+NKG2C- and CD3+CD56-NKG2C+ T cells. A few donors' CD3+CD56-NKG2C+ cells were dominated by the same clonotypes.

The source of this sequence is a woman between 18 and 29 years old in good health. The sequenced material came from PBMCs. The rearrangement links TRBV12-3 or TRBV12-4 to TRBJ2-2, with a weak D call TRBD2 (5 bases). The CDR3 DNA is TGTGCCAGCAGTTACGAAGCGGTGAACACCGGGGAGCTGTTTTTT. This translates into CASSYEAVNTGELFF.